What follows are 13 T cell receptor beta chains derived from one specimen sequenced in a study of somatic mutations in cytotoxic T cells in rheumatoid arthritis. Here immunoSEQ multiplex PCR was the method, and the copy in TCRdb shows in-frame clones only, minus some. Found here are some 18,000 clones, about 80% of them singletons; the top ten hold 4.8%. Sequencing input: CD8+ T cells sorted from blood. These receptors all stem from an adult with rheumatoid arthritis.

This clone was detected once. The chain links TRBV5-4 to TRBJ2-3, with D uncertain. Deletions cut 4 bases from V and 6 bases from J, with 9 bases between. The CDR3 runs 12 residues. Per germline, CDR1 SGHNT and CDR2 YYREEE (reference sequence). This CDR3 reads CASSDLPDTQYF. CDR3 coding DNA: TGTGCCAGCAGCGATCTCCCCGATACGCAGTATTTT.

The chain employs TRBV4-2 and TRBJ1-5, with 7 bases matching TRBD1. CDR3 size: 18 residues. Trimming took 0 bases from V and 5 from J; bases not matched to a gene: 13. Looked up from germline, CDR1 is LGHNA and CDR2 is YNFKEQ. DNA of the CDR3: TGTGCCAGCAGCCAAGATTTGGCGTGGATAGGGACAGATCAGCCCCAGCATTTT. This codes for CASSQDLAWIGTDQPQHF.

The chain uses TRBV7-6 and TRBJ2-1; 7 nucleotides line up with TRBD2. J lost 9 bases, V lost 4 bases, and 12 bases had no gene match. The CDR3 runs to 15 residues. Germline V lookup: CDR1 SGHVS, CDR2 FNYEAQ. The CDR3 here is CASSSGLGGGGEQFF. CDR3 nucleotide sequence: TGTGCCAGCAGCTCCGGACTAGGCGGTGGGGGTGAGCAGTTCTTC.

J is TRBJ1-1 and V is TRBV27; D not certain. The CDR3 consists of 10 residues. Germline V gives CDR1 MNHEY, CDR2 SMNVEV (reference sequence). V lost 6 bases to trimming and J lost 5 bases, with 4 bases between them. CDR3 sequence reads: CASRRTEAFF. The CDR3 DNA sequence: TGTGCCAGCAGGAGAACTGAAGCTTTCTTT.

This chain joins TRBV7-3 and TRBJ1-3; D not certain. Germline V gives CDR1 SGHTA, CDR2 FQGTGA. The CDR3 spans 14 residues. The V end lost 4 bases, the J end lost 4 bases, and 11 bases lay between the germline ends. For the CDR3, the DNA is TGTGCCAGCAGCTCTCCGGACGAAGGAAACACCATATATTTT. Its protein product is CASSSPDEGNTIYF.

In nucleotides, the CDR3 is TGTGCCAGCACAATGGGTTTTGGCTACGAGCAGTACTTC. Protein sequence: CASTMGFGYEQYF. The chain joins TRBV6-5 to TRBJ2-7, with D hard to call. Germline-derived CDR1 and CDR2 are MNHEY and SVGAGI. The CDR3 length is 13 residues. The V gene lost 7 bases and the J gene lost 3 bases, with 13 bases spanning the gap.

This sequence joins TRBV4-1 and TRBJ1-2; D is possibly TRBD1 (5 bases). This CDR3 region has 14 residues. The germline V gene encodes CDR1 MGHRA and CDR2 YSYEKL. V lost 1 base and J lost 6, with 12 bases in between. CDR3 bases: TGCGCCAGCAGCCAAGGGACAATTTGGGATGGCTACACCTTC. It codes for CASSQGTIWDGYTF.

This sequence joins TRBV5-4 and TRBJ2-3, with 8 bases identical to TRBD2. The V segment lost 6 bases and the J segment 2 bases; nucleotides outside the gene matches: 8. The CDR3 consists of 15 residues. Germline V CDR1 and CDR2: SGHNT, YYREEE (reference sequence). Here the CDR3 reads CASMLSGGFTDTQYF. The DNA of the CDR3 is TGTGCCAGCATGTTAAGCGGGGGTTTCACAGATACGCAGTATTTT. Using reference TRBV5-4 and TRBJ2-3 for the parts outside the CDR3, the full variable domain is ETGVTQSPTHLIKTRGQQVTLRCSSQSGHNTVSWYQQALGQGPQFIFQYYREEENGRGNFPPRFSGLQFPNYSSELNVNALELDDSALYLCASMLSGGFTDTQYFGPGTRLTVL.

The V gene is TRBV6-1, the J gene TRBJ2-1; a possible D gene is TRBD1 (6 bases). CDR3 length: 16 amino acids. V gave up 1 base and J gave up 4 bases, with 14 bases separating them. CDR1 and CDR2 (germline): MNHNS, SASEGT. Here the CDR3 DNA reads TGTGCCAGCAGTGAAGGGACAGTGAAAAAGTACAATGAGCAGTTCTTC. Protein product: CASSEGTVKKYNEQFF.

This clone was detected a few times. This chain joins TRBV7-9 and TRBJ2-7; 10 bases line up with TRBD1. In germline, CDR1 is SEHNR, CDR2 FQNEAQ (reference sequence). J was trimmed by 5 bases and V by 4 bases; bases with no gene match: 2. The CDR3 loop spans 13 amino acids. CDR3 in DNA: TGTGCCAGCAGCTCGGGACAGGGGAACGAGCAGTACTTC. Residues: CASSSGQGNEQYF.

This clone was found a few times. The rearrangement uses TRBV7-9 and TRBJ2-7; TRBD1 agrees at 8 bases. The CDR3 totals 16 residues. Trimming at V came to 4 bases and at J to 3 bases, leaving 11 bases not matched to a gene. Germline CDR1 is SEHNR and CDR2 is FQNEAQ (reference sequence). The CDR3, as DNA: TGTGCCAGCAGCTCCGGAGAGACAGGGGTTGACTACGAGCAGTACTTC. Amino acid sequence: CASSSGETGVDYEQYF.

The chain carries TRBV2 and TRBJ2-5, with D perhaps matching TRBD1 (6 bases). V shed 7 bases and J shed 7 bases, with 16 bases lying between them. CDR3 length equals 13 residues. The germline CDR1 and CDR2 sequences are SNHLY and FYNNEI. The CDR3, as DNA: TGTGCCAGCACGGGACATCACCCTTGGACCCAGTACTTC. It yields the protein CASTGHHPWTQYF.

The gene calls are TRBV19 and TRBJ1-3, with D uncertain. The CDR3 has 13 amino acids. Trimming pared 3 bases from V and 4 bases from J, leaving 7 bases between. Germline V lookup: CDR1 LNHDA, CDR2 SQIVND (reference sequence). Here the CDR3 DNA reads TGTGCCAGTAGTATGAGTGCGGGAAACACCATATATTTT. Its protein product is CASSMSAGNTIYF.